The entry below gives a single T cell receptor beta chain sequence along with its context. Its antigen is not known. The authors carried out high-throughput sequencing of TCR beta. They applied it to CD8+ and CD4+ T cells obtained from blood. Negative isolation was used for CD8+ and CD4+ T cells, and FACS enrichment was applied to TEMRA cells. RNA amounts of 0.5 to 1 ug underwent reverse transcription with random hexamers. TCRdb passed the immunoSEQ multiplex PCR reads through MiXCR, listing each CDR3 protein once. The table records roughly 200,000 distinct CDR3 sequences, roughly nine tenths of them present only once. This entry is derived from a study of CD8 T cells in Susac syndrome. CDR1 is LGHNA and CDR2 is YNFKEQ in the germline V gene. V was trimmed by 4 bases and J by 2 bases, leaving 9 bases between them. The CDR3 runs to 13 residues. The study's findings and limits: It was acknowledged in the study that the number of individuals who were included in its TCR sequencing and HLA analysis was relatively small.

This clonotype was obtained from a human donor with Susac syndrome. Sequencing was performed on CD4+ T cells from PBMCs. The V and J genes are TRBV4-2 and TRBJ2-7, with a tentative D call TRBD1 (5 bases). CDR3 protein: CASSRGSTYEQYF. CDR3 sequence (DNA): TGTGCCAGCAGCCGGGGCTCCACCTACGAGCAGTACTTC.